Following are 29 T cell receptor beta chains from one sample sequenced in a study of blood T cell repertoires in COVID-19. Here immunoSEQ multiplex PCR was the method, and the copy in TCRdb shows in-frame clones only, minus some. The table lists about 72,000 clones, 75% to 90% of them singletons, with roughly 35% in the top ten. The sequencing input was peripheral blood. These receptors all stem from a woman at least 80 years old with active or convalescent COVID-19.

This chain connects TRBV2 to TRBJ1-5, with TRBD1 identical over 9 bases. J was trimmed by 6 bases and V by 6 bases; bases with no gene match: 3. Germline V CDR1 and CDR2: SNHLY, FYNNEI. This CDR3 is built from 13 residues. The CDR3 sequence: CASRQGAGQPQHF. CDR3 sequence (DNA): TGTGCCAGCAGACAGGGGGCGGGTCAGCCCCAGCATTTT. Supplemented by reference TRBV2 and TRBJ1-5, the full variable domain reads EPEVTQTPSHQVTQMGQEVILRCVPISNHLYFYWYRQILGQKVEFLVSFYNNEISEKSEIFDDQFSVERPDGSNFTLKIRSTKLEDSAMYFCASRQGAGQPQHFGDGTRLSIL.

The chain carries TRBV14 and TRBJ2-1, with a possible D match to TRBD2 (6 bases). With 4 bases removed from V and 8 bases from J, the gap between germline ends came to 12 bases. In germline, CDR1 is SGHDN, CDR2 FVKESK. There are 13 residues in the CDR3. The CDR3 protein is CASSLTSFHEQFF. The CDR3 bases are TGTGCCAGCAGCCTAACTAGCTTCCATGAGCAGTTCTTC.

This clone was detected once. The gene calls are TRBV12-3 or TRBV12-4 and TRBJ2-5; a possible D gene is TRBD2 (6 bases). V gave up 4 bases and J gave up 10 bases, with 16 bases separating them. The CDR3 is made up of 13 amino acids. In DNA, the CDR3 is TGTGCCAGCAGTTCGGCGGAGGGAAGGGGCCAGTACTTC. Protein sequence: CASSSAEGRGQYF.

This chain uses TRBV19 with TRBJ2-7; no clear D. Germline loops: CDR1 LNHDA, CDR2 SQIVND (reference sequence). The CDR3 has 13 residues. With 5 bases removed from V and 2 bases from J, the gap between germline ends came to 10 bases. The DNA for the CDR3 is TGTGCCAGTAGTCTAAACAGAGCCTACGAGCAGTACTTC. Its protein product is CASSLNRAYEQYF.

This clone has only a few counts. The genes are TRBV6-1 and TRBJ1-2, with 7 positions matching TRBD1. CDR1 MNHNS and CDR2 SASEGT come from the germline V gene. V shed 3 bases and J 5 bases; nucleotides not matched to a gene: 6. This CDR3 comprises 14 residues. The CDR3 loop is CASSDPGQWYGYTF. The CDR3, as DNA: TGTGCCAGCAGTGATCCGGGACAGTGGTATGGCTACACCTTC.

V gene TRBV3-1 (or the pseudogene TRBV3-2) combines with J gene TRBJ2-5, with D uncertain. The V gene's germline CDR1 is LGHDT and CDR2 YNNKEL (reference sequence). V dropped 1 base and J dropped 2 bases, with 5 bases sitting between them. The CDR3 is made up of 13 amino acids. CDR3 bases: TGTGCCAGCAGCCAAGTACTACAAGAGACCCAGTACTTC. This codes for CASSQVLQETQYF.

The chain carries TRBV29-1 and TRBJ1-4; D not resolved. Per the germline V gene, CDR1 is SQVTM and CDR2 is ANQGSEA. The ends were cut back, 4 bases at V and 8 bases at J, with 11 bases in the middle. The CDR3 covers 12 residues. CDR3 in DNA: TGCAGCGTTGGTGACACCTGGGAAAAACTGTTTTTT. Its protein is CSVGDTWEKLFF.

The CDR3 DNA reads as TGCGCCAGCAGCTTGGTGGCGCTAGCGGTGGGAGATACGCAGTATTTT. Translating gives CASSLVALAVGDTQYF. The genes are TRBV5-1 and TRBJ2-3; 7 nucleotides align to TRBD2. Germline trimming cut 0 bases from V and 5 bases from J; bases unmatched to any gene: 9. Germline-derived CDR1 and CDR2 are SGHRS and YFSETQ. The CDR3 is made up of 16 amino acids.

The CDR3 DNA reads as TGTGCCAGCAGCTTAGCCGGGACTTCGGGGACCCAGTACTTC. As protein: CASSLAGTSGTQYF. The rearrangement joins TRBV7-9 to TRBJ2-5; perhaps TRBD2 as D (6 bases). The germline gives CDR1 SEHNR, CDR2 FQNEAQ (reference sequence). The length of the CDR3 is 14 residues. Deletions cut 0 bases from V and 7 bases from J, with 12 bases between. Drawing the rest from reference TRBV7-9 and TRBJ2-5, the complete variable domain is DTGVSQNPRHKITKRGQNVTFRCDPISEHNRLYWYRQTLGQGPEFLTYFQNEAQLEKSRLLSDRFSAERPKGSFSTLEIQRTEQGDSAMYLCASSLAGTSGTQYFGPGTRLLVL.

Concerning this clone itself: Other DNA sequences in the sample encode the same CDR3. This sequence joins TRBV5-1 and TRBJ2-7, with TRBD2 matching over 9 bases. Trimming took 2 bases from V and 6 from J; bases not matched to a gene: 6. This CDR3 is 14 amino acids long. Per germline, CDR1 SGHRS and CDR2 YFSETQ. The chain's CDR3 is CASSFLAGEGEQYF. CDR3 in DNA: TGCGCCAGCAGCTTTTTAGCGGGGGAGGGCGAGCAGTACTTC.

J is TRBJ1-4 and V is TRBV24-1; D may be TRBD1 (5 bases). Per the germline V gene, CDR1 is KGHDR and CDR2 is SFDVKD. V lost 3 bases and J 7 bases, leaving 17 bases between the germline ends. This CDR3 has 16 residues. CDR3 sequence: CATSDPPGRDGEKLFF. CDR3 coding DNA: TGTGCCACCAGTGATCCTCCCGGGAGGGACGGTGAAAAACTGTTTTTT.

The V call is TRBV9, the J call TRBJ2-2; TRBD2 matches at 7 bases. J was trimmed by 3 bases and V by 0 bases; bases with no gene match: 11. This CDR3 region has 18 residues. CDR1 is SGDLS and CDR2 is YYNGEE in the germline V gene. The DNA of the CDR3 is TGTGCCAGCAGCGTAGATGGGCCAGCGGGGCCCTACACCGGGGAGCTGTTTTTT. Translated, it gives CASSVDGPAGPYTGELFF. Full variable domain (remainder filled in from reference TRBV9 and TRBJ2-2): DSGVTQTPKHLITATGQRVTLRCSPRSGDLSVYWYQQSLDQGLQFLIQYYNGEERAKGNILERFSAQQFPDLHSELNLSSLELGDSALYFCASSVDGPAGPYTGELFFGEGSRLTVL.

The V and J genes are TRBV4-1 and TRBJ1-3; 7 bases line up with TRBD1. V shed 3 bases, J shed 4 bases, and the junction held 9 bases outside the gene matches. Germline V gene data show CDR1 as MGHRA and CDR2 as YSYEKL. This CDR3 has 16 amino acids. The chain's CDR3 is CASSHWAQGQGNTIYF. The CDR3 DNA reads TGCGCCAGCAGCCATTGGGCACAGGGGCAAGGAAACACCATATATTTT.

The rearrangement links TRBV6-1 to TRBJ2-2, with a possible D match to TRBD1 (5 bases). V was trimmed by 2 bases and J by 6 bases, leaving 7 bases between them. Germline values: CDR1 MNHNS, CDR2 SASEGT. The CDR3 is made up of 13 amino acids. In DNA, the CDR3 is TGTGCCAGCAGTGAACTAGGGGCCGGGGAGCTGTTTTTT. Protein product: CASSELGAGELFF.

The chain carries TRBV28 and TRBJ1-1; D is perhaps TRBD1 (6 bases). The CDR3 covers 12 residues. Germline CDR1 and CDR2: MDHEN and SYDVKM. Trimming took off 2 bases at V and 8 bases at J, with 9 bases between the two ends. The CDR3 loop reads CASSLLDREAFF. CDR3 DNA: TGTGCCAGCAGTTTACTAGACAGGGAAGCTTTCTTT.

This chain connects TRBV9 to TRBJ2-3, with 7 bases identical to TRBD1. J was trimmed by 6 bases and V by 3 bases; bases with no gene match: 7. CDR3 length: 14 residues. Germline V CDR1 and CDR2: SGDLS, YYNGEE. CDR3 in amino acids: CASSEQQGRDTQYF. Written as DNA, the CDR3 is TGTGCCAGCAGCGAGCAACAGGGGCGGGATACGCAGTATTTT.

The rearrangement joins TRBV3-1 (or the pseudogene TRBV3-2) to TRBJ1-1; D perhaps matches TRBD1 (6 bases). The CDR3 consists of 15 residues. Germline assignment: CDR1 LGHDT and CDR2 YNNKEL (reference sequence). Trimming pared 4 bases from V and 11 bases from J, leaving 23 bases between. DNA of the CDR3: TGTGCCAGCAGCCCAGGGGAGACAGCTTTTAGTTCGGCTTTCTTT. It specifies CASSPGETAFSSAFF.

The gene calls are TRBV7-2 and TRBJ2-4; 7 bases agree with TRBD1. Germline trimming cut 6 bases from V and 2 bases from J; bases unmatched to any gene: 7. The CDR3 runs to 15 residues. Per the germline V gene, CDR1 is SGHTA and CDR2 is FQGNSA. The CDR3: CASSIQGRTKNIQYF. The CDR3 DNA is TGTGCCAGCAGTATACAGGGGAGAACCAAAAACATTCAGTACTTC.

V and J are TRBV6-2 or TRBV6-3 and TRBJ2-1; D might be TRBD2 (7 bases). Germline CDR1 and CDR2: MNHEY and SVGEGT. Trimming stripped 0 bases from V and 5 bases from J, with 29 bases between. The CDR3 has 21 amino acids. DNA of the CDR3: TGTGCCAGCAGTTACTCGACGTCGGGGGGCAAAACTCCGGAAACGAACAATGAGCAGTTCTTC. Amino acids: CASSYSTSGGKTPETNNEQFF.

The chain uses TRBV18 and TRBJ2-7; D is ambiguous. The length of the CDR3 is 12 residues. The germline V gene encodes CDR1 KGHSH and CDR2 LQKENI. Trimming took 1 base from V and 6 from J, leaving 7 bases between them. Here the CDR3 reads CASSPLNFEQYF. CDR3 nucleotides: TGTGCCAGCTCACCACTAAACTTCGAGCAGTACTTC.

This chain uses TRBV21-1 with TRBJ2-7; the table's D call, TRBD1, has no DNA check behind it. TRBV21-1 is described as a pseudogene. The CDR3 is made up of 12 amino acids. The CDR3 protein is CASIGHAREQYF. The CDR3 coding sequence is TGTGCCAGCATCGGACACGCACGCGAGCAGTACTTC.

The chain links TRBV19 to TRBJ1-1; possibly TRBD1 for D (6 bases). In germline, CDR1 is LNHDA, CDR2 SQIVND (reference sequence). The CDR3 length is 15 residues. Trimming left V 3 bases short and J 1 base short, with 12 bases between. In DNA, the CDR3 is TGTGCCAGTAGTATGAGGGGGAGTTCGAACACTGAAGCTTTCTTT. This encodes CASSMRGSSNTEAFF.

This clone was recorded once. The chain employs TRBV5-1 and TRBJ1-1; D is ambiguous. CDR1 and CDR2 from the germline V gene are SGHRS and YFSETQ. Trimming took 4 bases from V and 0 from J, leaving 13 bases between them. CDR3 size: 15 residues. CDR3 bases: TGCGCCAGCAGCACCACCCCACACGTGAACACTGAAGCTTTCTTT. This encodes CASSTTPHVNTEAFF. Supplemented by reference TRBV5-1 and TRBJ1-1, the full variable domain reads KAGVTQTPRYLIKTRGQQVTLSCSPISGHRSVSWYQQTPGQGLQFLFEYFSETQRNKGNFPGRFSGRQFSNSRSEMNVSTLELGDSALYLCASSTTPHVNTEAFFGQGTRLTVV.

This clone was counted a few times. The chain has TRBV19 and TRBJ1-5; a possible D gene is TRBD1 (5 bases). V was trimmed by 7 bases and J by 1 base, leaving 14 bases between them. Per germline, CDR1 LNHDA and CDR2 SQIVND (reference sequence). The CDR3 extends over 15 amino acids. CDR3 DNA sequence: TGTGCCAGTAAATTGTCTTGGACAAGCAATCAGCCCCAGCATTTT. Translation gives CASKLSWTSNQPQHF. Using reference TRBV19 and TRBJ1-5 for the parts outside the CDR3, the full variable domain is DGGITQSPKYLFRKEGQNVTLSCEQNLNHDAMYWYRQDPGQGLRLIYYSQIVNDFQKGDIAEGYSVSREKKESFPLTVTSAQKNPTAFYLCASKLSWTSNQPQHFGDGTRLSIL.

A remark on this clone: One end of the junction fails to match germline, which may point to a read error. This sequence joins TRBV7-9 and TRBJ2-5, with 11 positions matching TRBD2. The CDR3 has 15 amino acids. Per germline, CDR1 SEHNR and CDR2 FQNEAQ (reference sequence). The CDR3: CASSLAGGYFETQYF. In DNA, the CDR3 is TGTGCCAGCAGCCTAGCGGGGGGTTACTTTGAGACCCAGTACTTC.

This rearrangement joins TRBV6-5 to TRBJ1-1; D is perhaps TRBD1 (6 bases). This CDR3 has 15 residues. The germline gives CDR1 MNHEY, CDR2 SVGAGI. The V and J ends lost 5 bases and 0 bases respectively, with 13 bases between them. In nucleotides, the CDR3 is TGTGCCAGCAGTCATAGACAGGAGTTGAACACTGAAGCTTTCTTT. The encoded protein is CASSHRQELNTEAFF.

The chain carries TRBV29-1 and TRBJ1-2; tentative D call: TRBD1 (6 bases). Germline CDR1 SQVTM, CDR2 ANQGSEA. V dropped 3 bases and J dropped 8 bases, with 13 bases sitting between them. The CDR3 covers 12 residues. For the CDR3, the DNA is TGCAGCGTTGACAGGGGCTTAGGGGGCTACACCTTC. It codes for CSVDRGLGGYTF.

The chain recombines TRBV9 with TRBJ1-6, with D possibly being TRBD1 (5 bases). Trimming shortened V by 0 bases and J by 7 bases, and 14 bases separated the two germline ends. The V gene's germline CDR1 is SGDLS and CDR2 YYNGEE. The length of the CDR3 is 16 residues. CDR3 in amino acids: CASSVEGQGLNSPLHF. CDR3 nucleotide sequence: TGTGCCAGCAGCGTAGAGGGCCAGGGCTTAAATTCACCCCTCCACTTT.

The chain has TRBV19 and TRBJ1-1; 7 bases are a match to TRBD1. In germline, CDR1 is LNHDA, CDR2 SQIVND (reference sequence). V shed 4 bases, J shed 4 bases, and the junction held 9 bases outside the gene matches. The CDR3 runs to 15 residues. Here the CDR3 reads CASSKAGQASTEAFF. The CDR3 nucleotides are TGTGCCAGTAGTAAAGCCGGACAGGCTAGCACTGAAGCTTTCTTT.